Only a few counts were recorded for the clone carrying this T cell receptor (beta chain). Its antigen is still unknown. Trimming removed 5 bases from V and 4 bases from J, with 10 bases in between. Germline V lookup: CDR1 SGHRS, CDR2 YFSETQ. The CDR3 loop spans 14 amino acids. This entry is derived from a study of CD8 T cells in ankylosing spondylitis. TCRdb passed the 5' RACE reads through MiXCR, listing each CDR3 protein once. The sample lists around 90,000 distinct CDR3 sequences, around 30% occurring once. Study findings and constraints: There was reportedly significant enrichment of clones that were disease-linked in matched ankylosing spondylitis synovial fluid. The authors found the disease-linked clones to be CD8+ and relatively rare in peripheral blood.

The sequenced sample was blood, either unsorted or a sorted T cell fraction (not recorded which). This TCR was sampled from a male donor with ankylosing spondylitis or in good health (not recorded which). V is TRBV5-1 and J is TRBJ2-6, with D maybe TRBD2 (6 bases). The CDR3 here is CASRRGNGANVLTF. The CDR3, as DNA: TGCGCCAGCAGACGGGGGAACGGGGCCAACGTCCTGACTTTC.